This is a list of T cell receptor beta chains from one sample in a study of T cell responses to AZD1222 COVID-19 vaccine. Measured with immunoSEQ multiplex PCR; TCRdb has only the in-frame clones, and not every one. Found here are some 110,000 clones, over 75% of them singletons; the top ten hold 6% to 8%. The sequences come from peripheral blood, collected on day 0 of AZD1222 vaccination. These receptors originate from an adult in good health. CDR3s include the opening cysteine and the closing phenylalanine or tryptophan. A D gene is named only where the DNA matches it firmly. Rows give clone size only sometimes, using once, few, many, or a class for an expanded clone.

d_call j_call clone_size v_call cdr3_length cdr3_nt cdr3_aa
NA TRBJ1-5 NA TRBV6-5 13 TGTGCCAGCAGTCTACATATCAATCAGCCCCAGCATTTT CASSLHINQPQHF
NA TRBJ2-1 NA TRBV7-8 16 TGTGCCAGCAGCTTGGGGACCGAGGGACCCTACAATGAGCAGTTCTTC CASSLGTEGPYNEQFF
TRBD1 TRBJ2-7 NA TRBV5-1 15 TGCGCCAGCAGCTCTACCACGACAGGGCCCTACGAGCAGTACTTC CASSSTTTGPYEQYF
NA TRBJ1-2 NA TRBV6-5 15 TGTGCCAGCAGTTACGGGCCGGGACCGAACTATGGCTACACCTTC CASSYGPGPNYGYTF
NA TRBJ2-2 once TRBV18 15 TGTGCCAGCTCACCCGGGAACAGGGACACCGGGGAGCTGTTTTTT CASSPGNRDTGELFF
TRBD2 TRBJ2-2 NA TRBV5-1 15 TGCGCCAGCAGCTTGGCGCTAGCGGGAGCCGGGGAGCTGTTTTTT CASSLALAGAGELFF
NA TRBJ1-2 once TRBV6-1 15 TGTGCCAGCAGTGAAGGGTCAGAAGCTAACTATGGCTACACCTTC CASSEGSEANYGYTF
NA TRBJ1-5 NA TRBV7-2 14 TGTGCCAGCAGCTTAGCGACGGCGGGTCCGCCCCAGCATTTT CASSLATAGPPQHF
NA TRBJ1-6 NA TRBV6-5 14 TGTGCCAGCAGTTACTCTTTGGCAGGGTCAGCCCTCCACTTT CASSYSLAGSALHF
TRBD2 TRBJ2-5 NA TRBV2 13 TGTGCCAGCAGTGTCCTAGCGGGAGAGACCCAGTACTTC CASSVLAGETQYF
NA TRBJ1-5 NA TRBV28 12 TGTGCCAGCAGTTTATATACTCAGCCCCAGCATTTT CASSLYTQPQHF
NA TRBJ2-3 NA TRBV11-3 13 TGTGCCAGCAGCAAAGGCCGCACAGATACGCAGTATTTT CASSKGRTDTQYF
NA TRBJ2-5 NA TRBV24-1 13 TGTGCCACCAGGGGGTTGGCCCAAGAGACCCAGTACTTC CATRGLAQETQYF
NA TRBJ1-5 NA TRBV19 15 TGTGCCAGTAGTTCCCCCACAGGTGGGAATCAGCCCCAGCATTTT CASSSPTGGNQPQHF
NA TRBJ2-7 NA TRBV11-3 13 TGTGCCAGCAGCTTAGGCACGGGTTCCGAGGAGTACTTC CASSLGTGSEEYF
NA TRBJ2-4 NA TRBV19 13 TGTGCCAGTAACGCCCGGGCGAAAAACATTCAGTACTTC CASNARAKNIQYF
NA TRBJ1-5 few TRBV7-9 13 TGTGCCAGCAGCGCCCAAGGGGATCAGCCCCAGCATTTT CASSAQGDQPQHF
NA TRBJ2-7 NA TRBV28 12 TGTGCCAGCGGGCCCCTCGGCTACGAGCAGTACTTC CASGPLGYEQYF
NA TRBJ1-5 NA TRBV20-1 15 TGCAGTGCTAGTATCCCGGGGCCCAATTCAGAGCCCCAGCATTTT CSASIPGPNSEPQHF
NA TRBJ1-2 NA TRBV28 14 TGTGCCGCTAGACCCGTGACGGGACCCTATGGCTACACCTTC CAARPVTGPYGYTF